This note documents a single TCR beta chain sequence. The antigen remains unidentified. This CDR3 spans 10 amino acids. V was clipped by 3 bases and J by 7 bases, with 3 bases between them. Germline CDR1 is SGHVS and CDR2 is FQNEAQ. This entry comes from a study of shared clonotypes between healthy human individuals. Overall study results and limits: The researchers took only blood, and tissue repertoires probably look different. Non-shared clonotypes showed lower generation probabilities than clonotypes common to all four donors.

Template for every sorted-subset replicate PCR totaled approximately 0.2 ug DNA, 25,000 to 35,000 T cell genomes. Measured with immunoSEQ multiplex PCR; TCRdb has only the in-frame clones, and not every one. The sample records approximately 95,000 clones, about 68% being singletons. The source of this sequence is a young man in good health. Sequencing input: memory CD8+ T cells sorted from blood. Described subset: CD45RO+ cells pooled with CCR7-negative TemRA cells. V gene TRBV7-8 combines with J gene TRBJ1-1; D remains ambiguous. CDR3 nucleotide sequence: TGTGCCAGCAGCTTTATTGAAGCTTTCTTT. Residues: CASSFIEAFF.